What follows are 28 T cell receptor beta chains derived from one specimen sequenced in a study of Graves' ophthalmopathy and Graves' hyperthyroidism. The authors amplified TCR beta CDR3 regions, and they did so from RNA transcripts for repertoire sequencing. Second-round multiplex PCR followed a first-round RT-PCR using HTBI primers. TCRdb re-derived calls from the multiplex PCR reads in MiXCR, one entry per CDR3 protein. The sample consists of about 620,000 distinct CDR3 sequences, 22% of them appearing once. The sample comprised peripheral blood. All receptors derive from a woman under 30 with stable Graves' hyperthyroidism. Some clones in this sample may be carry-over from other donors' samples.

This clonotype showed up just a few times. The chain has TRBV28 and TRBJ2-7, with a possible D match to TRBD2 (6 bases). Trimming stripped 0 bases from V and 5 bases from J, with 17 bases between. In germline, CDR1 is MDHEN, CDR2 SYDVKM. The CDR3 contains 16 residues. CDR3 DNA sequence: TGTGCCAGCAGTTTATGGGGGCGGGGAAGACGGGACGAGCAGTACTTC. It specifies CASSLWGRGRRDEQYF. Full variable domain (outside the CDR3, taken from reference TRBV28 and TRBJ2-7): DVKVTQSSRYLVKRTGEKVFLECVQDMDHENMFWYRQDPGLGLRLIYFSYDVKMKEKGDIPEGYSVSREKKERFSLILESASTNQTSMYLCASSLWGRGRRDEQYFGPGTRLTVT.

The chain joins TRBV2 to TRBJ1-3, with 9 bases that match TRBD1. Germline lookup yields CDR1 SNHLY and CDR2 FYNNEI. This CDR3 has 16 residues. The V and J ends lost 2 bases and 2 bases, in that order; junction bases with no gene match: 4. CDR3: CASSEQGTGTGNTIYF. The CDR3 DNA reads TGTGCCAGCAGTGAACAGGGGACAGGGACTGGAAACACCATATATTTT.

This clonotype was seen repeatedly, ten times or more. V and J are TRBV2 and TRBJ1-1, with 9 bases that match TRBD1. V shed 4 bases, J shed 6 bases, and the junction held 6 bases outside the gene matches. This CDR3 contains 14 residues. CDR1 and CDR2 (germline): SNHLY, FYNNEI. CDR3 nucleotides: TGTGCCAGCAGTGTTACAGGGGGCAGCGCTGAAGCTTTCTTT. This gives the protein CASSVTGGSAEAFF.

There are many counts of this clonotype. The genes are TRBV20-1 and TRBJ1-1; tentative D call: TRBD1 (6 bases). CDR1 and CDR2 (germline): DFQATT, SNEGSKA (reference sequence). This CDR3 contains 14 residues. Trimming cost V 2 bases and J 7 bases, with 17 bases left between them. The CDR3 sequence is CSARTRTAGGEAFF. CDR3 sequence (DNA): TGCAGTGCTAGAACCCGGACAGCCGGTGGTGAAGCTTTCTTT.

This clonotype was observed a handful of times. The rearrangement uses TRBV2 and TRBJ1-2; TRBD1 might be the D (5 bases). The V gene's germline CDR1 is SNHLY and CDR2 FYNNEI. The CDR3 has 13 amino acids. DNA for the CDR3: TGTGCTAGTAGGGTGGGGGCTAACTATGGCTACACCTTC. Encoded protein: CASRVGANYGYTF.

Concerning this clonotype: One end of the junction varies from germline; a read error may be responsible. The V call is TRBV28, the J call TRBJ1-1; D may be TRBD1 (5 bases). This CDR3 has 16 amino acids. Germline V gene lookup returns CDR1 MDHEN and CDR2 SYDVKM. Here the CDR3 DNA reads TGTGCCAGCAGCGGAGGACCCTCAGGGAGGTACACTGATGCTTTCTTT. Amino acid sequence: CASSGGPSGRYTDAFF.

The gene calls are TRBV29-1 and TRBJ2-7, with D unresolved. This CDR3 region has 11 residues. Trimming shortened V by 7 bases and J by 3 bases, and 10 bases separated the two germline ends. Germline V CDR1 and CDR2: SQVTM, ANQGSEA. The CDR3 here is CSARSDYEQYF. CDR3 nucleotide sequence: TGCAGCGCCCGTTCCGACTACGAGCAGTACTTC.

The V gene is TRBV6-1, the J gene TRBJ2-7; 9 bases fit TRBD1. Trimming took 2 bases from V and 1 from J; bases not matched to a gene: 6. CDR1 and CDR2 from the germline V gene are MNHNS and SASEGT. The length of the CDR3 is 16 residues. This CDR3 reads CASSEIPGQGSYEQYF. Here the CDR3 DNA reads TGTGCCAGCAGTGAAATCCCGGGACAGGGATCCTACGAGCAGTACTTC.

There are many counts of this clonotype. The gene calls are TRBV7-2 and TRBJ2-5; tentatively, D is TRBD2 (7 bases). Looked up from germline, CDR1 is SGHTA and CDR2 is FQGNSA. The V end was cut by 2 bases, the J end by 4 bases, with 11 bases between. CDR3 size: 14 residues. In DNA form, the CDR3 reads TGTGCCAGCAGCTTAATAGGGGGGGGAGAGACCCAGTACTTC. Its protein product is CASSLIGGGETQYF.

The chain couples TRBV19 to TRBJ1-5; no clear D gene. Germline-derived CDR1 and CDR2 are LNHDA and SQIVND (reference sequence). The CDR3 is made up of 16 amino acids. Trimming took off 1 base at V and 0 bases at J, with 10 bases between the two ends. The CDR3 spells CASSIGGLYSNQPQHF. As DNA, the CDR3 is TGTGCCAGTAGTATAGGAGGACTTTATAGCAATCAGCCCCAGCATTTT.

In this sample, this clonotype turned up many times. V gene TRBV7-2 combines with J gene TRBJ2-7; weak D call: TRBD1 (6 bases). There are 15 residues in the CDR3. V lost 5 bases and J lost 3, with 17 bases in between. Germline CDR1 reads SGHTA; CDR2 reads FQGNSA. The CDR3 sequence: CASSTTGTTDYEQYF. The DNA of the CDR3 is TGTGCCAGCAGCACTACCGGGACAACCGACTACGAGCAGTACTTC.

This clonotype occurred a few times. J is TRBJ2-6 and V is TRBV20-1; D assignment may be TRBD1 or TRBD2 (5 bases each). Trimming pared 5 bases from V and 3 bases from J, leaving 26 bases between. Germline V gene sequence: CDR1 DFQATT, CDR2 SNEGSKA (reference sequence). There are 19 residues in the CDR3. CDR3 residues: CSASSSPTAGASGANVLTF. CDR3 sequence (DNA): TGCAGTGCTTCCTCTTCCCCTACCGCCGGGGCTAGTGGGGCCAACGTCCTGACTTTC.

This clonotype was picked up many times. The J gene is TRBJ1-6, the V gene TRBV5-1, with D possibly matching TRBD1 (5 bases). Germline CDR1 SGHRS, CDR2 YFSETQ. CDR3 size: 14 residues. With 0 bases removed from V and 8 bases from J, the gap between germline ends came to 9 bases. For the CDR3, the DNA is TGCGCCAGCAGCTTGGAGGGGCTTGATTCACCCCTCCACTTT. Its translation: CASSLEGLDSPLHF.

Only a few counts were recorded for this clonotype. The V call is TRBV29-1, the J call TRBJ2-4; D is unclear. V was cut by 6 bases and J by 0 bases, with 6 bases left in between. The CDR3 totals 12 residues. CDR1 and CDR2 from the germline V gene are SQVTM and ANQGSEA. The CDR3, as DNA: TGCAGCGTCGGTGGAGCCAAAAACATTCAGTACTTC. Its translation: CSVGGAKNIQYF.

The chain employs TRBV12-3 or TRBV12-4 and TRBJ1-2; the match to TRBD1 covers 7 bases. Trimming removed 5 bases from V and 5 bases from J; junction bases left unmatched: 5. The CDR3 consists of 13 residues. CDR3 loop: CASSIRGLYGYTF. As DNA, the CDR3 is TGTGCCAGCAGTATTAGGGGGCTATATGGCTACACCTTC.

This clonotype was recorded at least ten times. The gene calls are TRBV30 and TRBJ2-5, with no clear D. The CDR3 has 12 residues. The V gene lost 1 base and the J gene lost 2 bases, with 5 bases spanning the gap. Looked up from germline, CDR1 is GTSNPN and CDR2 is SVGIG (reference sequence). The CDR3 DNA is TGTGCCTGGAGTGAACAGCAAGAGACCCAGTACTTC. Protein product: CAWSEQQETQYF.

Ten or more counts support this clonotype. The CDR3 loop reads CASSSRDKGTGANVLTF. The CDR3 bases are TGTGCCAGTAGTAGCCGGGACAAAGGAACTGGGGCCAACGTCCTGACTTTC. The genes are TRBV19 and TRBJ2-6; D might be TRBD1 (6 bases). V lost 4 bases, J lost 2 bases, and 15 bases lay in between. Germline CDR1 reads LNHDA; CDR2 reads SQIVND (reference sequence). The CDR3 is 17 residues long. Drawing the rest from reference TRBV19 and TRBJ2-6, the complete variable domain is DGGITQSPKYLFRKEGQNVTLSCEQNLNHDAMYWYRQDPGQGLRLIYYSQIVNDFQKGDIAEGYSVSREKKESFPLTVTSAQKNPTAFYLCASSSRDKGTGANVLTFGAGSRLTVL.

This clonotype was counted at least ten times. The V and J genes are TRBV6-2 or TRBV6-3 and TRBJ1-2; possible D gene TRBD1, 6 bases. The V and J ends lost 2 bases and 7 bases respectively, with 11 bases between them. This CDR3 contains 13 residues. Germline V gives CDR1 MNHEY, CDR2 SVGEGT. In nucleotides, the CDR3 is TGTGCCAGCAGTTACATCAGGGGTGTTGGCTACACCTTC. Protein: CASSYIRGVGYTF.

J is TRBJ1-6 and V is TRBV18, with 7 bases matching TRBD1. Germline CDR1 and CDR2: KGHSH and LQKENI. CDR3 length equals 15 residues. Unmatched junction bases numbered 3, after V lost 2 bases and J lost 5 bases. This CDR3 reads CASSPGTANNSPLHF. The CDR3 coding sequence is TGTGCCAGCTCACCAGGGACAGCAAATAATTCACCCCTCCACTTT.

About this clonotype: This clone may be a read error of a much larger clone one base away. This chain connects TRBV11-2 to TRBJ2-5; tentatively, D is TRBD1 (6 bases). This CDR3 is 14 amino acids long. CDR1 is SGHAT and CDR2 is FQNNGV in the germline V gene. In DNA, the CDR3 is TGTGCCAGCAGGTGGGGACATCGTACGGAGATCCAGTACTTC. Translation: CASRWGHRTEIQYF.

This clonotype was counted ten times or more. The V gene is TRBV28, the J gene TRBJ2-2, with D possibly being TRBD2 (5 bases). CDR3 size: 15 residues. V was pared by 5 bases and J by 1 base, with 11 bases between. Looked up from germline, CDR1 is MDHEN and CDR2 is SYDVKM. The CDR3 loop reads CASSPRGMNTGELFF. The DNA of the CDR3 is TGTGCCAGCAGTCCCAGAGGGATGAACACCGGGGAGCTGTTTTTT.

This clonotype was recorded once. The chain employs TRBV11-2 and TRBJ2-5; 15 positions match TRBD2. V shed 5 bases, J shed 4 bases, and the junction held 8 bases outside the gene matches. The CDR3 totals 17 residues. The germline gives CDR1 SGHAT, CDR2 FQNNGV. The CDR3 coding sequence is TGTGCCAGCAGCCCTGGACTAGCGGGGGGGCTAGGAGAGACCCAGTACTTC. This translates into CASSPGLAGGLGETQYF. Using reference TRBV11-2 and TRBJ2-5 for the parts outside the CDR3, the full variable domain is EAGVAQSPRYKIIEKRQSVAFWCNPISGHATLYWYQQILGQGPKLLIQFQNNGVVDDSQLPKDRFSAERLKGVDSTLKIQPAKLEDSAVYLCASSPGLAGGLGETQYFGPGTRLLVL.

The rearrangement joins TRBV28 to TRBJ2-7; the D gene is possibly TRBD1 (5 bases). Germline V gives CDR1 MDHEN, CDR2 SYDVKM. CDR3 length: 16 amino acids. Trimming took off 6 bases at V and 0 bases at J, with 18 bases between the two ends. This CDR3 reads CASSALGLLPSYEQYF. For the CDR3, the DNA is TGTGCCAGCAGCGCGTTGGGGCTACTCCCCTCCTACGAGCAGTACTTC.

This clonotype was observed many times. This sequence joins TRBV7-9 and TRBJ2-7; D not certain. The CDR3 is made up of 14 amino acids. V was trimmed by 3 bases and J by 2 bases, leaving 11 bases between them. The germline V gene has CDR1 SEHNR and CDR2 FQNEAQ (reference sequence). CDR3 coding DNA: TGTGCCAGCAGCTTCCACGACGGAGCCTACGAGCAGTACTTC. It translates to CASSFHDGAYEQYF. The full variable domain, its missing parts supplied by reference TRBV7-9 and TRBJ2-7, is DTGVSQNPRHKITKRGQNVTFRCDPISEHNRLYWYRQTLGQGPEFLTYFQNEAQLEKSRLLSDRFSAERPKGSFSTLEIQRTEQGDSAMYLCASSFHDGAYEQYFGPGTRLTVT.

This clonotype has more than one count but fewer than ten. The rearrangement joins TRBV2 to TRBJ1-6; 8 bases agree with TRBD1. V shed 5 bases and J 8 bases; nucleotides not matched to a gene: 5. The V gene's germline CDR1 is SNHLY and CDR2 FYNNEI. There are 14 residues in the CDR3. The chain's CDR3 is CASSIQGVHSPLHF. The CDR3 nucleotides are TGTGCCAGCAGTATACAGGGGGTTCATTCACCCCTCCACTTT.

Only a few counts were recorded for this clonotype. The chain carries TRBV7-8 and TRBJ1-6, with D maybe TRBD1 (6 bases). Germline assignment: CDR1 SGHVS and CDR2 FQNEAQ. The CDR3 totals 18 residues. V was clipped by 5 bases and J by 6 bases, with 23 bases between them. This CDR3 is CASSLRTAGDAINSPLHF. For the CDR3, the DNA is TGTGCCAGCAGCCTTAGGACGGCAGGGGACGCCATTAATTCACCCCTCCACTTT.

This clonotype came up a few times. The chain has TRBV19 and TRBJ2-1; TRBD1 matches 9 bases. With 0 bases clipped from V and 4 bases from J, the junction kept 10 bases outside the gene matches. The CDR3 is made up of 18 amino acids. CDR1 is LNHDA, CDR2 SQIVND, per germline (reference sequence). CDR3 DNA: TGTGCCAGTAGTATAGATGGGGGGGAAGGACAGGGGTACAATGAGCAGTTCTTC. This sequence encodes CASSIDGGEGQGYNEQFF. Supplemented by reference TRBV19 and TRBJ2-1, the full variable domain reads DGGITQSPKYLFRKEGQNVTLSCEQNLNHDAMYWYRQDPGQGLRLIYYSQIVNDFQKGDIAEGYSVSREKKESFPLTVTSAQKNPTAFYLCASSIDGGEGQGYNEQFFGPGTRLTVL.

This clonotype appeared many times. The gene calls are TRBV6-5 and TRBJ2-2; 10 bases are shared with TRBD1. CDR1 is MNHEY and CDR2 is SVGAGI in the germline V gene. V dropped 2 bases and J dropped 6; count of bases not matched to a gene: 3. CDR3 size: 15 residues. CDR3 sequence: CASSYVGQGAGELFF. DNA of the CDR3: TGTGCCAGCAGTTACGTCGGACAGGGGGCCGGGGAGCTGTTTTTT.